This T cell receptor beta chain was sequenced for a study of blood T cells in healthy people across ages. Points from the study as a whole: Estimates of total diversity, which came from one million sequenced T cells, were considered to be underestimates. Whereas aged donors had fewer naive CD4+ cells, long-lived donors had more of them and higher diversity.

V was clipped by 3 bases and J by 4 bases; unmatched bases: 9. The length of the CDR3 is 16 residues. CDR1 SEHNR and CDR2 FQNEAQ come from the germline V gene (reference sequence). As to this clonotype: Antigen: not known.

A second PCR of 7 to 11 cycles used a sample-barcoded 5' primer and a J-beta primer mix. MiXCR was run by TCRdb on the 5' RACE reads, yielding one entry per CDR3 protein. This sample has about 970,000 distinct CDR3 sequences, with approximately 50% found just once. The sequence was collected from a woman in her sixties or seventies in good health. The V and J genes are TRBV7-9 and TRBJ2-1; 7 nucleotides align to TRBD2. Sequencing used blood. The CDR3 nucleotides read TGTGCCAGCAGCTTTGCGCGGGAGTTTGGATACAATGAGCAGTTCTTC. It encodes CASSFAREFGYNEQFF.